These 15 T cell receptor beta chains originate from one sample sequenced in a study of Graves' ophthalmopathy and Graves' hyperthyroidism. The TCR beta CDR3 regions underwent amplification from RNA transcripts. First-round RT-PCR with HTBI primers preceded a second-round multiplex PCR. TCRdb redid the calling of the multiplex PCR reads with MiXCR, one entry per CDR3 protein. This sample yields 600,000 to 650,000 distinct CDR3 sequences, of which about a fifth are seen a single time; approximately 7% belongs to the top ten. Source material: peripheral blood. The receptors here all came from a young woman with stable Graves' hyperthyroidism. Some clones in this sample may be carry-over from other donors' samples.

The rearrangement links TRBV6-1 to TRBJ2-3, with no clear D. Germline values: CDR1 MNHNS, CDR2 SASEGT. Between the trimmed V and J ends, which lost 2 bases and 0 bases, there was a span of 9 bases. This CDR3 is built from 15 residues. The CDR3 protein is CASSESPGSTDTQYF. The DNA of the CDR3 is TGTGCCAGCAGTGAATCCCCGGGCAGCACAGATACGCAGTATTTT.

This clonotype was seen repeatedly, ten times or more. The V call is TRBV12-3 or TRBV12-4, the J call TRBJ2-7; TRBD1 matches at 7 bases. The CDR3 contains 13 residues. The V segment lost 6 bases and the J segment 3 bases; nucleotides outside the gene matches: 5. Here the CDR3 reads CASSPGQIYEQYF. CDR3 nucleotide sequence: TGTGCCAGCAGCCCGGGACAGATCTACGAGCAGTACTTC.

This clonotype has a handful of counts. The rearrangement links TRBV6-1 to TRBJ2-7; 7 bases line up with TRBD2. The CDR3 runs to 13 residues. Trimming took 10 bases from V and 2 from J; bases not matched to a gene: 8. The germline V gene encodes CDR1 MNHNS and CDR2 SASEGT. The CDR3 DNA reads TGTGCCACCAAAGCGGGAATTGCCTACGAGCAGTACTTC. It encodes CATKAGIAYEQYF.

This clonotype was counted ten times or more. CDR3 residues: CATSDFGTSYGYTF. CDR3 coding DNA: TGTGCCACCAGTGATTTTGGGACATCTTATGGCTACACCTTC. The chain recombines TRBV24-1 with TRBJ1-2, with D maybe TRBD1 (6 bases). V lost 1 base, J lost 5 bases, and 10 bases lay in between. Germline CDR1 is KGHDR and CDR2 is SFDVKD. This CDR3 contains 14 residues.

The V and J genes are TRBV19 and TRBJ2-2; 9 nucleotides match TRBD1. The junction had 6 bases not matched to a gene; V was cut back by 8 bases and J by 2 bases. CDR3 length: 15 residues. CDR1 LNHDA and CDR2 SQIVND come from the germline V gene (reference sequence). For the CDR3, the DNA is TGTGCCAGTTATTGGACAGGGGTAAACACCGGGGAGCTGTTTTTT. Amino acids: CASYWTGVNTGELFF. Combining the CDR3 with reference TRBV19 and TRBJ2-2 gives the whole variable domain DGGITQSPKYLFRKEGQNVTLSCEQNLNHDAMYWYRQDPGQGLRLIYYSQIVNDFQKGDIAEGYSVSREKKESFPLTVTSAQKNPTAFYLCASYWTGVNTGELFFGEGSRLTVL.

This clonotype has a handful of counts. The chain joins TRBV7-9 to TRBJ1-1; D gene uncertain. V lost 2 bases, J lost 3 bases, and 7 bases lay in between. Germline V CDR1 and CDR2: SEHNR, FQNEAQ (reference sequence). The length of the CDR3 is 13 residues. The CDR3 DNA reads TGTGCCAGCAGCTTACCTGGGGACACTGAAGCTTTCTTT. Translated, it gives CASSLPGDTEAFF.

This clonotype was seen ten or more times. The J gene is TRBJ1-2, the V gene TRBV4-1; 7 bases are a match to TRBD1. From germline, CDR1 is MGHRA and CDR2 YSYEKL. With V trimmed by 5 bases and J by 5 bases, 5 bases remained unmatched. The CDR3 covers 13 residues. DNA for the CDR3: TGCGCCAGCAGCTGGACGACAGGGTATGGCTACACCTTC. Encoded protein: CASSWTTGYGYTF.

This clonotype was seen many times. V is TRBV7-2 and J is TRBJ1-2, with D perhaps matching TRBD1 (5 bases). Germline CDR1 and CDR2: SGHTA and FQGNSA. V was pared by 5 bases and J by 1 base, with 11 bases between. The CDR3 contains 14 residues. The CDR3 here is CASSPGDVNYGYTF. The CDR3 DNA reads TGTGCCAGCAGCCCCGGGGACGTTAACTATGGCTACACCTTC.

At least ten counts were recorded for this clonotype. The CDR3 protein is CASSLWGQGGNTEAFF. The CDR3 DNA is TGTGCCAGCAGTTTATGGGGCCAGGGAGGGAACACTGAAGCTTTCTTT. The rearrangement joins TRBV28 to TRBJ1-1, with D possibly matching TRBD1 (5 bases). Trimming removed 0 bases at V and 1 base at J, with 12 bases between. This CDR3 is 16 amino acids long. Germline V gene data show CDR1 as MDHEN and CDR2 as SYDVKM. Full variable domain (rest looked up from reference TRBV28 and TRBJ1-1): DVKVTQSSRYLVKRTGEKVFLECVQDMDHENMFWYRQDPGLGLRLIYFSYDVKMKEKGDIPEGYSVSREKKERFSLILESASTNQTSMYLCASSLWGQGGNTEAFFGQGTRLTVV.

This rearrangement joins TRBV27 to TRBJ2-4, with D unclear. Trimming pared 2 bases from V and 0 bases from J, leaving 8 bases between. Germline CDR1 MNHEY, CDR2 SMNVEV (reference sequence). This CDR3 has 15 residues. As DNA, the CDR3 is TGTGCCAGCAGTTTAAAAAACCTAGCCAAAAACATTCAGTACTTC. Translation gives CASSLKNLAKNIQYF.

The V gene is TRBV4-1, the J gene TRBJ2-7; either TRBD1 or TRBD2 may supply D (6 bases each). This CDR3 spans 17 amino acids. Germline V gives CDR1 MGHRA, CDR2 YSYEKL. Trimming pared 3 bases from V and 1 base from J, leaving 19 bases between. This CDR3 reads CASSHSGLGGRSYEQYF. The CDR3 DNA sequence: TGCGCCAGCAGCCATTCCGGCCTGGGGGGCAGGTCCTACGAGCAGTACTTC.

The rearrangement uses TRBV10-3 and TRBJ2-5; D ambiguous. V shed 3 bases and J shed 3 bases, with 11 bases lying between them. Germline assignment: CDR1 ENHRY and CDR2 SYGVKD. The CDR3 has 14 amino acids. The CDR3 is CAISDPPLKETQYF. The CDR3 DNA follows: TGTGCCATCAGTGACCCCCCCCTCAAAGAGACCCAGTACTTC.

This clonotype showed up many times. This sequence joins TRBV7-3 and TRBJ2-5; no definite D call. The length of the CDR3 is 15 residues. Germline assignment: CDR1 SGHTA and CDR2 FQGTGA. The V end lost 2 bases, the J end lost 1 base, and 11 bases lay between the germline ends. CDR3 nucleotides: TGTGCCAGCAGCTTACAGAGTCGGGTCCAAGAGACCCAGTACTTC. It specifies CASSLQSRVQETQYF.

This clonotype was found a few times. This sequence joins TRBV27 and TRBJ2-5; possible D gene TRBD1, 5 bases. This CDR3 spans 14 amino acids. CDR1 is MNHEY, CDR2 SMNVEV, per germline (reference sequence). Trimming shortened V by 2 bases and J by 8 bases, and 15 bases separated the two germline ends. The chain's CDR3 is CASSLDSHGRTQYF. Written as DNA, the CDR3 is TGTGCCAGCAGTTTAGACAGCCACGGCAGAACCCAGTACTTC.

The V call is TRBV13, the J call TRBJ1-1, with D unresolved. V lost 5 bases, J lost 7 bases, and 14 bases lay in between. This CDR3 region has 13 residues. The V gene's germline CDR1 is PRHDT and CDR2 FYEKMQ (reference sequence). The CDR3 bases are TGTGCCAGCAGCCACCGGCGGGAAAATGAAGCTTTCTTT. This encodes CASSHRRENEAFF.